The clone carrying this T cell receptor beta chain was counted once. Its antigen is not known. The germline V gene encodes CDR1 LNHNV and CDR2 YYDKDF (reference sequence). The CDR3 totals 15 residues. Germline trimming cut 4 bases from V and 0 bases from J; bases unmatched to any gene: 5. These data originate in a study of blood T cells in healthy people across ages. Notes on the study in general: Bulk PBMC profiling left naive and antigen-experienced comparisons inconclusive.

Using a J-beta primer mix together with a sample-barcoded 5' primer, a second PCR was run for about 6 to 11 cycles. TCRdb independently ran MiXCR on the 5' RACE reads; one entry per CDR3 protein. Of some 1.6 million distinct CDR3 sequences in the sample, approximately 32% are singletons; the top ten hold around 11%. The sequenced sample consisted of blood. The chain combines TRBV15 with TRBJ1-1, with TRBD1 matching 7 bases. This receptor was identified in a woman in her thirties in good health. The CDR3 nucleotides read TGTGCCACCAGCATTGGGACAGACCTGAACACTGAAGCTTTCTTT. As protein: CATSIGTDLNTEAFF.